One and the same sample provided the 7 T cell receptor beta chains below, sequenced in a study of cytomegalovirus exposure and HLA in healthy donors. Some clones are missing from TCRdb's copy, which holds only in-frame ones; the method was immunoSEQ multiplex PCR. The data show 130,000 to 150,000 clones, 75% to 90% seen once. The source material was PBMCs. Receptor source: a woman younger than 35 in good health and CMV-seropositive.

This sequence joins TRBV9 and TRBJ2-3; unclear D gene. This CDR3 comprises 12 residues. CDR1 and CDR2 (germline): SGDLS, YYNGEE. V gave up 3 bases and J gave up 3 bases, with 5 bases separating them. The CDR3 nucleotides read TGTGCCAGCAGCGACGGGACAGATACGCAGTATTTT. As protein: CASSDGTDTQYF.

The chain uses TRBV7-8 and TRBJ2-3, with TRBD2 identical over 10 bases. CDR3 length: 17 amino acids. Germline CDR1 reads SGHVS; CDR2 reads FQNEAQ. V shed 3 bases and J 0 bases; nucleotides not matched to a gene: 6. This CDR3 is CASSFYSGGASTDTQYF. The CDR3 DNA sequence: TGTGCCAGCAGCTTTTACAGCGGGGGGGCTAGCACAGATACGCAGTATTTT.

J is TRBJ2-5 and V is TRBV28; the D is unclear. The V and J ends lost 3 bases and 0 bases respectively, with 11 bases between them. The length of the CDR3 is 15 residues. Germline assignment: CDR1 MDHEN and CDR2 SYDVKM. In nucleotides, the CDR3 is TGTGCCAGCAGTTTTCCGCCGGAGTACCAAGAGACCCAGTACTTC. It specifies CASSFPPEYQETQYF.

This sequence joins TRBV28 and TRBJ1-2, with 9 bases fitting TRBD1. V gave up 3 bases and J gave up 9 bases; unmatched junction bases: 8. CDR1 MDHEN and CDR2 SYDVKM come from the germline V gene. This CDR3 has 14 residues. The CDR3 protein is CASSFPRDRESYTF. CDR3 coding DNA: TGTGCCAGCAGTTTCCCAAGGGACAGGGAAAGCTACACCTTC.

This sequence joins TRBV2 and TRBJ1-3, with a possible D match to TRBD1 (5 bases). The CDR3 runs to 15 residues. Trimming took off 8 bases at V and 0 bases at J, with 14 bases between the two ends. Germline loops: CDR1 SNHLY, CDR2 FYNNEI. The CDR3 loop is CASGYGHNSGNTIYF. DNA of the CDR3: TGTGCCAGCGGCTATGGACACAACTCTGGAAACACCATATATTTT.

This clone appeared a few times. The V gene is TRBV15, the J gene TRBJ1-5, with D perhaps matching TRBD1 (5 bases). The V end was cut by 0 bases, the J end by 4 bases, with 10 bases between. CDR1 is LNHNV, CDR2 YYDKDF, per germline (reference sequence). The CDR3 is 15 residues long. CDR3: CATSRDVGGNQPQHF. The CDR3 region has the DNA TGTGCCACCAGCAGAGATGTGGGGGGAAATCAGCCCCAGCATTTT. The entire variable domain, with the rest obtained from reference TRBV15 and TRBJ1-5, is as follows: DAMVIQNPRYQVTQFGKPVTLSCSQTLNHNVMYWYQQKSSQAPKLLFHYYDKDFNNEADTPDNFQSRRPNTSFCFLDIRSPGLGDTAMYLCATSRDVGGNQPQHFGDGTRLSIL.

This clone was seen once. V gene TRBV5-1 combines with J gene TRBJ2-1; the match to TRBD1 covers 12 bases. Germline V gene lookup returns CDR1 SGHRS and CDR2 YFSETQ. This CDR3 is 18 amino acids long. Trimming at V came to 4 bases and at J to 3 bases, leaving 11 bases not matched to a gene. The CDR3 coding sequence is TGCGCCAGCAGCCTGGGGACAGGGGGCGGGAGACTCTACAATGAGCAGTTCTTC. Its protein product is CASSLGTGGGRLYNEQFF.